Below are 8 T cell receptor beta chains sequenced from a single sample in a study of T cells in Graves' hyperthyroidism and ophthalmopathy. TCR beta CDR3 regions were amplified from RNA. TCR CDR3 underwent first-round RT-PCR with the HTBI primer set. TCRdb processed the multiplex PCR reads anew with MiXCR; each CDR3 protein has one entry. Of 550,000 to 800,000 distinct CDR3 sequences listed, about a sixth are singletons. The specimen was blood. The receptors derive from a man younger than 35 with Graves' hyperthyroidism.

This clonotype was counted a few times. The rearrangement joins TRBV6-2 or TRBV6-3 to TRBJ1-1; tentative D call: TRBD1 (6 bases). The length of the CDR3 is 15 residues. The germline gives CDR1 MNHEY, CDR2 SVGEGT. V was cut by 6 bases and J by 5 bases, with 19 bases left in between. The CDR3 region is CASRSLGGAWTEAFF. In DNA form, the CDR3 reads TGTGCCAGCAGGAGCCTGGGGGGGGCTTGGACTGAAGCTTTCTTT.

The chain couples TRBV6-1 to TRBJ2-1; D is possibly TRBD2 (7 bases). The CDR3 consists of 14 residues. V lost 7 bases to trimming and J lost 1 base, with 11 bases between them. Germline assignment: CDR1 MNHNS and CDR2 SASEGT. The DNA for the CDR3 is TGTGCCAGCAAAAAGGGGGGGTCCTACAATGAGCAGTTCTTC. As protein: CASKKGGSYNEQFF.

This clonotype was seen ten or more times. The chain couples TRBV28 to TRBJ1-5; possibly TRBD1 for D (6 bases). CDR1 MDHEN and CDR2 SYDVKM come from the germline V gene. With 1 base removed from V and 3 bases from J, the gap between germline ends came to 22 bases. This CDR3 has 19 amino acids. The CDR3 DNA reads TGTGCCAGCAGTTTATCCTTTTATCGGAGGGGACATGCCAATCAGCCCCAGCATTTT. It codes for CASSLSFYRRGHANQPQHF.

Written as DNA, the CDR3 is TGTGCCAGCAGCTCTAAGACGGGGCGTCATGCGAACACTGAAGCTTTCTTT. Amino acids: CASSSKTGRHANTEAFF. The chain employs TRBV7-2 and TRBJ1-1; perhaps TRBD1 as D (5 bases). Trimming shortened V by 4 bases and J by 1 base, and 19 bases separated the two germline ends. The CDR3 runs to 17 residues. The germline gives CDR1 SGHTA, CDR2 FQGNSA.

The V and J genes are TRBV12-3 or TRBV12-4 and TRBJ2-1, with D perhaps given as TRBD1 or TRBD2 (5 bases each). The CDR3 has 14 residues. The V end was cut by 7 bases, the J end by 6 bases, with 16 bases between. CDR3 sequence reads: CASNVRGRLNEQFF. The CDR3, as DNA: TGTGCCAGCAATGTCCGGGGACGACTCAATGAGCAGTTCTTC.

This clonotype was found many times. The chain recombines TRBV6-1 with TRBJ1-5; D not resolved. CDR1 and CDR2 from the germline V gene are MNHNS and SASEGT. Trimming took 7 bases from V and 4 from J, leaving 11 bases between them. This CDR3 comprises 13 residues. CDR3 DNA sequence: TGTGCCAGCATGGACGGACCTAATCAGCCCCAGCATTTT. Translating it yields CASMDGPNQPQHF.

This chain links TRBV7-3 with TRBJ1-1; D is ambiguous. Trimming shortened V by 5 bases and J by 4 bases, and 11 bases separated the two germline ends. Per the germline V gene, CDR1 is SGHTA and CDR2 is FQGTGA. The CDR3 length is 13 residues. The CDR3, as DNA: TGTGCCAGCAGCCAGACTCCGGGCACTGAAGCTTTCTTT. As protein: CASSQTPGTEAFF.

This clonotype was picked up many times. V and J are TRBV2 and TRBJ1-4; D ambiguous. V was cut by 10 bases and J by 5 bases, with 14 bases left in between. Germline CDR1 is SNHLY and CDR2 is FYNNEI. The length of the CDR3 is 13 residues. This chain's CDR3 is CATAETANEKLFF. CDR3 sequence (DNA): TGTGCCACGGCGGAGACTGCGAATGAAAAACTGTTTTTT.